The next 32 T cell receptor beta chains were all read from a single sample in a study of CD8+ T cells in alopecia areata (dated by TCRdb to between 2018 and 2020). Per the publication, the time point label means: baseline before oral tofacitinib. The protocol used for the library was the immunoSEQ multiplex PCR assay. To provide template for TCR sequencing, every sample had RNA extracted and reverse transcribed into cDNA. TCRdb obtained this table from immuneACCESS and retained in-frame rearrangements with V and J assigned. These tables miss some clones; where compared with another copy, unresolved V genes account for less than half of the shortfall, and the remainder is unexplained. This sample comprises some 170,000 clones, about 63% of them detected only once. Around 1.8% of the sample belongs to the ten largest clones. This specimen was CD4+ T cells sorted from blood, taken at week 0. The receptor source for this set is a human donor with alopecia areata.

The CDR3: CSVESFVAENYGYTF. The CDR3 nucleotides read TGCAGCGTTGAATCTTTCGTCGCGGAGAACTATGGCTACACCTTC. The rearrangement links TRBV29-1 to TRBJ1-2; D is unclear. With 2 bases removed from V and 2 bases from J, the gap between germline ends came to 15 bases. Germline CDR1 SQVTM, CDR2 ANQGSEA. This CDR3 comprises 15 residues. Based on the CDR3 plus reference TRBV29-1 and TRBJ1-2, the full variable domain is SAVISQKPSRDICQRGTSLTIQCQVDSQVTMMFWYRQQPGQSLTLIATANQGSEATYESGFVIDKFPISRPNLTFSTLTVSNMSPEDSSIYLCSVESFVAENYGYTFGSGTRLTVV.

The V and J genes are TRBV30 and TRBJ2-1, with 9 nucleotides matching TRBD1. Trimming at V came to 0 bases and at J to 4 bases, leaving 4 bases not matched to a gene. Germline lookup yields CDR1 GTSNPN and CDR2 SVGIG (reference sequence). There are 15 residues in the CDR3. The CDR3 is CAWSVRGQGYNEQFF. The CDR3 nucleotides are TGTGCCTGGAGTGTACGGGGACAGGGATACAATGAGCAGTTCTTC.

This clone was counted only a few times. The chain carries TRBV29-1 and TRBJ2-5; D is uncertain. Germline V gene sequence: CDR1 SQVTM, CDR2 ANQGSEA. There are 13 residues in the CDR3. V lost 1 base and J lost 1, with 7 bases in between. The CDR3 loop reads CSVEAMVQETQYF. The DNA for the CDR3 is TGCAGCGTTGAAGCCATGGTCCAAGAGACCCAGTACTTC.

Only a few counts were recorded for this clone. This sample also contains other DNA sequences that code for the same CDR3. This chain uses TRBV29-1 with TRBJ2-3; D unresolved. The CDR3 has 14 amino acids. V lost 1 base, J lost 0 bases, and 8 bases lay in between. Germline V gene data show CDR1 as SQVTM and CDR2 as ANQGSEA. The CDR3 region has the DNA TGCAGCGTTGAAGGCAGACCTAGCACAGATACGCAGTATTTT. This encodes CSVEGRPSTDTQYF.

The V and J genes are TRBV2 and TRBJ2-5, with D maybe TRBD2 (6 bases). The germline V and J ends were trimmed by 4 bases and 1 base, with 7 bases remaining between them. The CDR3 is 13 residues long. Per germline, CDR1 SNHLY and CDR2 FYNNEI. The CDR3 region has the DNA TGTGCCAGCAGTGGGGACTTCCAAGAGACCCAGTACTTC. Its translation: CASSGDFQETQYF.

This chain joins TRBV7-2 and TRBJ2-3; the D gene is possibly TRBD1 (5 bases). Trimming removed 4 bases at V and 4 bases at J, with 9 bases between. The CDR3 is 13 amino acids. The germline CDR1 and CDR2 sequences are SGHTA and FQGNSA. CDR3 nucleotide sequence: TGTGCCAGCAGCTCGTCAGGGCCAGATACGCAGTATTTT. It yields the protein CASSSSGPDTQYF.

This chain links TRBV19 with TRBJ2-1, with D possibly being TRBD2 (5 bases). CDR3 length: 13 amino acids. Trimming left V 3 bases short and J 8 bases short, with 11 bases between. The germline V gene encodes CDR1 LNHDA and CDR2 SQIVND (reference sequence). The CDR3 spells CASSMPFGDEQFF. The CDR3 nucleotides read TGTGCCAGTAGTATGCCCTTCGGGGATGAGCAGTTCTTC. The whole variable domain, remainder taken from reference TRBV19 and TRBJ2-1, is DGGITQSPKYLFRKEGQNVTLSCEQNLNHDAMYWYRQDPGQGLRLIYYSQIVNDFQKGDIAEGYSVSREKKESFPLTVTSAQKNPTAFYLCASSMPFGDEQFFGPGTRLTVL.

V is TRBV30 and J is TRBJ1-1; 7 bases match TRBD1. From germline, CDR1 is GTSNPN and CDR2 SVGIG (reference sequence). The V segment lost 4 bases and the J segment 2 bases; nucleotides outside the gene matches: 4. There are 13 residues in the CDR3. CDR3 sequence: CAWTRGSNTEAFF. CDR3 bases: TGTGCCTGGACCAGGGGGTCAAACACTGAAGCTTTCTTT.

CDR3 nucleotides: TGCAGCGTTAAAGCCAACGAGTATGGCTACACCTTC. Translated: CSVKANEYGYTF. The rearrangement uses TRBV29-1 and TRBJ1-2; D gene ambiguous. Germline lookup yields CDR1 SQVTM and CDR2 ANQGSEA. The CDR3 length is 12 residues. Trimming shortened V by 5 bases and J by 5 bases, and 12 bases separated the two germline ends.

V is TRBV5-6 and J is TRBJ2-1; D may be TRBD1 (6 bases). Trimming shortened V by 4 bases and J by 8 bases, and 13 bases separated the two germline ends. The CDR3 has 13 amino acids. CDR1 SGHDT and CDR2 YYEEEE come from the germline V gene. DNA of the CDR3: TGTGCCAGCAGCGTGACAGGTATCGATGAGCAGTTCTTC. Protein product: CASSVTGIDEQFF.

The sample holds a few counts of this clone. The J gene is TRBJ2-3, the V gene TRBV11-2; 7 bases agree with TRBD1. Germline values: CDR1 SGHAT, CDR2 FQNNGV. The CDR3 runs 16 residues. Trimming removed 5 bases from V and 2 bases from J; junction bases left unmatched: 10. CDR3: CASSAPTGTFTDTQYF. The CDR3 DNA reads as TGTGCCAGCAGCGCCCCGACAGGGACCTTCACAGATACGCAGTATTTT.

The V gene is TRBV30, the J gene TRBJ2-7; unclear D gene. Germline-derived CDR1 and CDR2 are GTSNPN and SVGIG (reference sequence). Trimming removed 2 bases from V and 3 bases from J, with 8 bases in between. There are 12 residues in the CDR3. The CDR3 protein is CAWSWPDYEQYF. Here the CDR3 DNA reads TGTGCCTGGAGTTGGCCCGACTACGAGCAGTACTTC.

The J gene is TRBJ2-3, the V gene TRBV7-8, with D possibly matching TRBD1 (5 bases). CDR1 is SGHVS, CDR2 FQNEAQ, per germline. With 0 bases removed from V and 2 bases from J, the gap between germline ends came to 15 bases. The CDR3 extends over 17 amino acids. For the CDR3, the DNA is TGTGCCAGCAGCTTAGCGAGCTGGGGCTCGAACACAGATACGCAGTATTTT. Its translation: CASSLASWGSNTDTQYF. Full variable domain (missing parts from reference TRBV7-8 and TRBJ2-3): GAGVSQSPRYKVAKRGQDVALRCDPISGHVSLFWYQQALGQGPEFLTYFQNEAQLDKSGLPSDRFFAERPEGSVSTLKIQRTQQEDSAVYLCASSLASWGSNTDTQYFGPGTRLTVL.

The gene calls are TRBV28 and TRBJ1-6, with D unresolved. Trimming removed 3 bases from V and 0 bases from J, with 3 bases in between. Germline V gene sequence: CDR1 MDHEN, CDR2 SYDVKM. This CDR3 has 14 amino acids. CDR3 sequence (DNA): TGTGCCAGCAGTTTGAACTCCTATAATTCACCCCTCCACTTT. Amino acid sequence: CASSLNSYNSPLHF.

This chain joins TRBV2 and TRBJ2-5; D possibly corresponds to TRBD2 (6 bases). CDR1 SNHLY and CDR2 FYNNEI come from the germline V gene. This CDR3 contains 16 residues. Trimming pared 6 bases from V and 3 bases from J, leaving 20 bases between. CDR3 sequence (DNA): TGTGCCAGCAGACCCGCCCCTCGGGGGACTGAAGAGACCCAGTACTTC. It translates to CASRPAPRGTEETQYF.

This clone was seen a handful of times. V and J are TRBV29-1 and TRBJ2-7; D not certain. This CDR3 spans 9 amino acids. Germline V gene data show CDR1 as SQVTM and CDR2 as ANQGSEA. Trimming cost V 6 bases and J 4 bases, with 4 bases left between them. The CDR3: CSVSYEQYF. As DNA, the CDR3 is TGCAGCGTGAGTTACGAGCAGTACTTC.

This clone was counted only a few times. The gene calls are TRBV30 and TRBJ2-5, with no clear D. The CDR3 contains 13 residues. The germline V gene has CDR1 GTSNPN and CDR2 SVGIG (reference sequence). V dropped 0 bases and J dropped 2 bases, with 7 bases sitting between them. The CDR3 protein is CAWSVQEQETQYF. CDR3 bases: TGTGCCTGGAGTGTACAAGAGCAAGAGACCCAGTACTTC.

The chain uses TRBV15 and TRBJ2-5; D not certain. V was shortened by 5 bases and J by 5 bases, with 9 bases between the two germline ends. CDR3 length equals 12 residues. The germline V gene encodes CDR1 LNHNV and CDR2 YYDKDF (reference sequence). CDR3 in DNA: TGTGCCACCAGCGCCGTCAGGGAGACCCAGTACTTC. This gives the protein CATSAVRETQYF.

The chain is built from TRBV30 and TRBJ1-6; 9 bases agree with TRBD1. The CDR3 is made up of 15 amino acids. From germline, CDR1 is GTSNPN and CDR2 SVGIG (reference sequence). The V segment lost 1 base and the J segment 10 bases; nucleotides outside the gene matches: 8. CDR3 sequence: CAWSAPQGAGSPLHF. In DNA form, the CDR3 reads TGTGCCTGGAGTGCCCCACAGGGGGCAGGATCACCCCTCCACTTT.

The chain joins TRBV15 to TRBJ2-6; no definite D call. CDR1 LNHNV and CDR2 YYDKDF come from the germline V gene (reference sequence). The CDR3 is made up of 16 amino acids. V lost 0 bases to trimming and J lost 3 bases, with 9 bases between them. In DNA, the CDR3 is TGTGCCACCAGCAGAGAGGACCTATATGGGGCCAACGTCCTGACTTTC. Translating gives CATSREDLYGANVLTF.

The chain links TRBV29-1 to TRBJ2-1, with TRBD1 matching over 7 bases. Germline V gives CDR1 SQVTM, CDR2 ANQGSEA. V trimming: 3 bases; J trimming: 11 bases; junction bases outside the gene matches: 4. The CDR3 runs 11 residues. This CDR3 reads CSVDPGQQQFF. The CDR3 nucleotides read TGCAGCGTTGACCCGGGACAGCAGCAGTTCTTC.

The gene calls are TRBV7-2 and TRBJ2-3; D gene ambiguous. V lost 5 bases and J 3 bases, leaving 12 bases between the germline ends. This CDR3 is built from 14 residues. CDR1 is SGHTA, CDR2 FQGNSA, per germline. DNA of the CDR3: TGTGCCAGCAGCCCCGTGGTGGTAACAGATACGCAGTATTTT. This gives the protein CASSPVVVTDTQYF.

The genes are TRBV29-1 and TRBJ2-1, with a weak D call TRBD2 (5 bases). The V and J ends lost 2 bases and 6 bases respectively, with 14 bases between them. The CDR3 runs to 14 residues. The germline V gene has CDR1 SQVTM and CDR2 ANQGSEA. CDR3 residues: CSVEWVAQFNEQFF. The CDR3 coding sequence is TGCAGCGTTGAATGGGTAGCGCAGTTCAATGAGCAGTTCTTC.

The CDR3 sequence is CSVGVPGGLNNEQFF. The CDR3 coding sequence is TGCAGCGTTGGAGTTCCGGGGGGCCTAAACAATGAGCAGTTCTTC. This sequence joins TRBV29-1 and TRBJ2-1, with D maybe TRBD2 (7 bases). Germline V gene lookup returns CDR1 SQVTM and CDR2 ANQGSEA. Trimming cost V 4 bases and J 5 bases, with 18 bases left between them. The CDR3 extends over 15 amino acids.

The chain carries TRBV5-1 and TRBJ2-5, with D perhaps TRBD2 (6 bases). V lost 0 bases, J lost 5 bases, and 17 bases lay in between. This CDR3 has 16 amino acids. CDR1 and CDR2 (germline): SGHRS, YFSETQ. The CDR3: CASSLASGLGRETQYF. The CDR3 nucleotides are TGCGCCAGCAGCTTGGCCTCGGGACTGGGACGGGAGACCCAGTACTTC.

The chain is built from TRBV29-1 and TRBJ2-2; D is unresolved. The CDR3 is made up of 13 amino acids. The germline CDR1 and CDR2 sequences are SQVTM and ANQGSEA. V was clipped by 3 bases and J by 0 bases, with 5 bases between them. CDR3 DNA: TGCAGCGTTGATAATACGAACACCGGGGAGCTGTTTTTT. This gives the protein CSVDNTNTGELFF.

The V and J genes are TRBV30 and TRBJ1-5, with a weak D call TRBD1 (6 bases). Germline V gene lookup returns CDR1 GTSNPN and CDR2 SVGIG (reference sequence). The V end was cut by 0 bases, the J end by 4 bases, with 16 bases between. This CDR3 is built from 16 residues. The CDR3 sequence is CAWSVGQTGVNQPQHF. Written as DNA, the CDR3 is TGTGCCTGGAGTGTAGGCCAGACAGGAGTTAATCAGCCCCAGCATTTT.

V gene TRBV29-1 combines with J gene TRBJ1-4, with D possibly TRBD1 on 5 matching bases. V was trimmed by 4 bases and J by 8 bases, leaving 17 bases between them. The CDR3 length is 14 residues. Looked up from germline, CDR1 is SQVTM and CDR2 is ANQGSEA. The CDR3 here is CSVAQQAGREKLFF. CDR3 nucleotides: TGCAGCGTTGCCCAACAGGCCGGCCGCGAAAAACTGTTTTTT.

This chain uses TRBV13 with TRBJ1-2; D ambiguous. The V and J ends lost 5 bases and 6 bases respectively, with 13 bases between them. The germline V gene encodes CDR1 PRHDT and CDR2 FYEKMQ (reference sequence). The CDR3 runs to 13 residues. The CDR3 here is CASSLGLRDGYTF. CDR3 nucleotides: TGTGCCAGCAGCCTCGGGCTGAGGGATGGCTACACCTTC.

The chain combines TRBV28 with TRBJ2-5; D is unresolved. V was pared by 10 bases and J by 1 base, with 16 bases between. CDR1 is MDHEN, CDR2 SYDVKM, per germline. This CDR3 is 14 amino acids long. CDR3 sequence: CAISRSKVQETQYF. CDR3 DNA: TGTGCCATTTCACGATCAAAGGTCCAAGAGACCCAGTACTTC.

Points on this clone: In the same sample, other DNA sequences code for this CDR3. The rearrangement links TRBV7-2 to TRBJ2-1; D is undetermined. The CDR3 length is 12 residues. The V and J ends lost 5 bases and 6 bases respectively, with 8 bases between them. Germline CDR1 reads SGHTA; CDR2 reads FQGNSA. This CDR3 reads CASSPTGNEQFF. The CDR3 DNA is TGTGCCAGCAGCCCAACTGGCAATGAGCAGTTCTTC.

The genes are TRBV4-2 and TRBJ1-2; tentative D call: TRBD1 (5 bases). V lost 3 bases to trimming and J lost 4 bases, with 9 bases between them. CDR3 length: 13 residues. Germline values: CDR1 LGHNA, CDR2 YNFKEQ. The CDR3: CASSQGDSYGYTF. CDR3 in DNA: TGTGCCAGCAGCCAGGGTGACAGCTATGGCTACACCTTC.